The rows below give T cell receptor beta chains drawn from one sample of a study of control samples from healthy donors and cancer patients. Profiling relied on immunoSEQ multiplex PCR, and the TCRdb table lists in-frame clones only, not all of them. The table records roughly 170,000 clones, over 85% of them present only once. The source material was blood. These receptor sequences come from a woman aged 60-70 years in good health. Each CDR3 is given with its conserved first and last residue. Fields, in order: clone size, J gene, V gene, D gene, CDR3 DNA, CDR3 protein. The D gene is left open where the match is weak. The listing skips clone size in some rows; elsewhere it reads once, few, many or a size class.

abundance: -; j_gene: TRBJ1-1; v_gene: TRBV6-6; d_gene: -; CDR3nt: TGTGCCAGCAGTGGAATCACCAACACTGAAGCTTTCTTT; CDR3aa: CASSGITNTEAFF
abundance: -; j_gene: TRBJ2-3; v_gene: TRBV9; d_gene: -; CDR3nt: TGTGCCAGCAGCGTAGACGGTGCGGGCGGCGCAGATACGCAGTATTTT; CDR3aa: CASSVDGAGGADTQYF
abundance: -; j_gene: TRBJ1-1; v_gene: TRBV6-2/TRBV6-3; d_gene: -; CDR3nt: TGTGCCAGCAGTTACGGGATGGGAAACACTGAAGCTTTCTTT; CDR3aa: CASSYGMGNTEAFF
abundance: -; j_gene: TRBJ2-1; v_gene: TRBV5-8; d_gene: -; CDR3nt: TGTGCCAGCAGCTTGGATCGGCAGGGTGAGTTCTTC; CDR3aa: CASSLDRQGEFF
abundance: -; j_gene: TRBJ1-2; v_gene: TRBV19; d_gene: -; CDR3nt: TGTGCCAGTAGTATTCCCGACAAGGGCCCTAACTATGGCTACACCTTC; CDR3aa: CASSIPDKGPNYGYTF
abundance: -; j_gene: TRBJ2-5; v_gene: TRBV5-1; d_gene: TRBD2; CDR3nt: TGCGCCAGCAGCTTGGAATCGCGGGGGGGCCGGGAGACCCAGTACTTC; CDR3aa: CASSLESRGGRETQYF
abundance: once; j_gene: TRBJ2-7; v_gene: TRBV3-1/TRBV3-2; d_gene: -; CDR3nt: TGTGCCAGCAGCCACGGGGTATACGAGCAGTACTTC; CDR3aa: CASSHGVYEQYF
abundance: once; j_gene: TRBJ1-1; v_gene: TRBV6-2/TRBV6-3; d_gene: TRBD1; CDR3nt: TGTGCCAGCAGTTACCAGGGGGACACTGAAGCTTTCTTT; CDR3aa: CASSYQGDTEAFF
abundance: -; j_gene: TRBJ2-7; v_gene: TRBV3-1/TRBV3-2; d_gene: -; CDR3nt: TGTGCCAGCAGCCAAGTCCCGCCGGGACACCGCTCCTACGAGCAGTACTTC; CDR3aa: CASSQVPPGHRSYEQYF
abundance: -; j_gene: TRBJ2-2; v_gene: TRBV29-1; d_gene: TRBD1; CDR3nt: TGCAGCGTTGATAGGGGGCTTACCGGGGAGCTGTTTTTT; CDR3aa: CSVDRGLTGELFF
abundance: -; j_gene: TRBJ2-7; v_gene: TRBV2; d_gene: -; CDR3nt: TGTGCCAGCACCTCAGGTCCCCCTACGGAGGAGCAGTACTTC; CDR3aa: CASTSGPPTEEQYF
abundance: -; j_gene: TRBJ2-3; v_gene: TRBV3-1/TRBV3-2; d_gene: -; CDR3nt: TGTGCCAGCAGCCAACCCACGACTGGCCACGGGGTCACAGATACGCAGTATTTT; CDR3aa: CASSQPTTGHGVTDTQYF
abundance: -; j_gene: TRBJ1-1; v_gene: TRBV27; d_gene: TRBD1; CDR3nt: TGTGCCAGCAGTTTCCAACAGGGGCCCACTGAAGCTTTCTTT; CDR3aa: CASSFQQGPTEAFF
abundance: -; j_gene: TRBJ1-1; v_gene: TRBV6-2/TRBV6-3; d_gene: -; CDR3nt: TGTGCCAGCAGTGACCAACTTCGGATACGCCTGAACACTGAAGCTTTCTTT; CDR3aa: CASSDQLRIRLNTEAFF
abundance: -; j_gene: TRBJ1-1; v_gene: TRBV7-2; d_gene: -; CDR3nt: TGTGCCAGCAGCTCACAAATAGGGGTGCAAGCTTTCTTT; CDR3aa: CASSSQIGVQAFF
abundance: -; j_gene: TRBJ2-7; v_gene: TRBV19; d_gene: TRBD1; CDR3nt: TGTGCCAGTAGTCAGGGACAGGGACTTTCCTACGAGCAGTACTTC; CDR3aa: CASSQGQGLSYEQYF
abundance: once; j_gene: TRBJ1-5; v_gene: TRBV27; d_gene: -; CDR3nt: TGTGCCAGCAGTTTGTCACGCAATCAGCCCCAGCATTTT; CDR3aa: CASSLSRNQPQHF
abundance: -; j_gene: TRBJ2-5; v_gene: TRBV30; d_gene: TRBD2; CDR3nt: TGTGCCTGGAGTGGGCGGCGGGGGGGGAAAGAGACCCAGTACTTC; CDR3aa: CAWSGRRGGKETQYF
abundance: -; j_gene: TRBJ2-5; v_gene: TRBV19; d_gene: TRBD2; CDR3nt: TGTGCCAGTAGTCAGACTAGCGGGGCAGCGGAGACCCAGTACTTC; CDR3aa: CASSQTSGAAETQYF
abundance: -; j_gene: TRBJ2-7; v_gene: TRBV25-1; d_gene: -; CDR3nt: TGTGCCAGCAGTAAGACGCTCTCCTACGAGCAGTACTTC; CDR3aa: CASSKTLSYEQYF
abundance: -; j_gene: TRBJ2-4; v_gene: TRBV18; d_gene: TRBD1; CDR3nt: TGTGCCAGCTCCTCCGAGCCCGGGACAGGGTCGAACATTCAGTACTTC; CDR3aa: CASSSEPGTGSNIQYF
abundance: -; j_gene: TRBJ1-5; v_gene: TRBV2; d_gene: -; CDR3nt: TGTGCCAGCAGTCAGGGTTATTATCAGCCCCAGCATTTT; CDR3aa: CASSQGYYQPQHF
abundance: -; j_gene: TRBJ2-7; v_gene: TRBV7-2; d_gene: -; CDR3nt: TGTGCCAGCAGCTTGGCGGTTTTGGCAGGGGTCCACGAGCAGTACTTC; CDR3aa: CASSLAVLAGVHEQYF
abundance: -; j_gene: TRBJ2-7; v_gene: TRBV5-1; d_gene: -; CDR3nt: TGCGCCAGCAGCGAAGGCGGGCTAGCAAGCGAGCAGTACTTC; CDR3aa: CASSEGGLASEQYF
abundance: -; j_gene: TRBJ2-5; v_gene: TRBV7-2; d_gene: -; CDR3nt: TGTGCCAGCAACCCAAGAGAGACCCAGTACTTC; CDR3aa: CASNPRETQYF
abundance: -; j_gene: TRBJ1-1; v_gene: TRBV6-6; d_gene: -; CDR3nt: TGTGCCAGCAGTTACGGGGAGGGCACTGAAGCTTTCTTT; CDR3aa: CASSYGEGTEAFF
abundance: -; j_gene: TRBJ1-1; v_gene: TRBV29-1; d_gene: -; CDR3nt: TGCAGCGTTGCTGGATCGGACAGACCAAATTCACCTACGATGAACACTGAAGCTTTCTTT; CDR3aa: CSVAGSDRPNSPTMNTEAFF
abundance: once; j_gene: TRBJ1-4; v_gene: TRBV6-5; d_gene: -; CDR3nt: TGTGCCAGCAGCCTGGACAGACGTAATGAAAAACTGTTTTTT; CDR3aa: CASSLDRRNEKLFF
abundance: -; j_gene: TRBJ2-3; v_gene: TRBV3-1/TRBV3-2; d_gene: -; CDR3nt: TGTGCCAGCAGGAAGATGGACAGAGGCACAGATACGCAGTATTTT; CDR3aa: CASRKMDRGTDTQYF